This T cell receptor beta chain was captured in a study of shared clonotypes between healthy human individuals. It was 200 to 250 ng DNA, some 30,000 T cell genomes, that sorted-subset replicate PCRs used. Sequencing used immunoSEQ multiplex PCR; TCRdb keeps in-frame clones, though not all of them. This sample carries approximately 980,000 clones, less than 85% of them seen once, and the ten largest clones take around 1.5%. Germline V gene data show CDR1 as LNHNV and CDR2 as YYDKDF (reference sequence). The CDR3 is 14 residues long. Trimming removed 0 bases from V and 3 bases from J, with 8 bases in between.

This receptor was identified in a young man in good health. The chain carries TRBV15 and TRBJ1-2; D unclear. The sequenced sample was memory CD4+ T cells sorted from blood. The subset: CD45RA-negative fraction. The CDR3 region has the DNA TGTGCCACCAGCAGAGATCTGGATGACTATGGCTACACCTTC. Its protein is CATSRDLDDYGYTF.